The clone carrying this TCR beta chain was recorded many times. Preparation of the TCRbeta library was carried out with unique molecular identifiers. One entry per CDR3 protein, called by TCRdb with MiXCR from the PCR reads. The data contain around 92,000 distinct CDR3 sequences, over 9% of them singletons. These data come from a study of T-cell reconstitution after alpha-beta-depleted transplantation in children. The V gene lost 2 bases and the J gene lost 9 bases, with 8 bases spanning the gap. CDR1 and CDR2 from the germline V gene are SGHDT and YYEEEE. This CDR3 has 11 residues. The TCR originated in a human donor who donated a stem cell graft to a child with inherited bone marrow failure. The chain links TRBV5-6 to TRBJ1-1; D call uncertain. The source material was PBMCs from the stem cell graft donor, sampled from the stem cell graft. CDR3 bases: TGTGCCAGCAGCTTTAGGCGGCAAGCTTTCTTT. Its protein is CASSFRRQAFF.